The rows below give T cell receptor beta chains drawn from one sample of a study of T cells in Graves' hyperthyroidism and ophthalmopathy. TCRdb re-analysed the multiplex PCR reads in MiXCR, keeping a single row per CDR3 protein. The sample has under 750,000 distinct CDR3 sequences; around 20% are singletons. Sequencing was done on a sample of blood. These receptors were taken from a woman aged 50 to 65 with Graves' hyperthyroidism that later progressed to Graves' ophthalmopathy. Each CDR3 is given with its conserved first and last residue. The D gene is left open where the match is weak. The size entry is marked missing in some rows and otherwise reads once, few, many or a size class.

TRBD1	TRBV6-5	TRBJ1-2	NA	TGTGCCAGCAGTTACTGGGGGACAGGGTCGAACTATGGCTACACCTTC	CASSYWGTGSNYGYTF
NA	TRBV6-1	TRBJ1-2	few	TGTGCCAGCAGTGAAATGACTGGGAACTATGGCTACACCTTC	CASSEMTGNYGYTF
NA	TRBV5-6	TRBJ1-1	NA	TGTGCCAGCAGCCCGAGTCCCACAGGGACTGAAGCTTTCTTT	CASSPSPTGTEAFF
NA	TRBV7-9	TRBJ2-2	few	TGTGCCAGCAGCGACTCCGGGACCACCGGGGAGCTGTTTTTT	CASSDSGTTGELFF
NA	TRBV20-1	TRBJ2-5	many	TGCAGTGCTAGTCCCCCCGGAGGGGGACGGTACCAAGAGACCCAGTACTTC	CSASPPGGGRYQETQYF
NA	TRBV5-1	TRBJ2-5	NA	TGCGCCAGCCGGAGTCGGGACGGACGCCAAGAGACCCAGTACTTC	CASRSRDGRQETQYF
TRBD1	TRBV30	TRBJ1-1	many	TGTGCCTGGAGTGGAACGGGACAGGGTGGCACTGAAGCTTTCTTT	CAWSGTGQGGTEAFF
NA	TRBV2	TRBJ2-3	many	TGTGCCAGCAATGACTTCACAGATACGCAGTATTTT	CASNDFTDTQYF
NA	TRBV27	TRBJ2-7	few	TGTGCCAGCATCCCGGGGAAGGGGCGGCGACCCTACTCCTACGAGCAGTACTTC	CASIPGKGRRPYSYEQYF
TRBD1	TRBV7-6	TRBJ2-2	few	TGTGCCAGCAGCTTAAAGGGGGCCAACACCGGGGAGCTGTTTTTT	CASSLKGANTGELFF
TRBD2	TRBV20-1	TRBJ2-1	many	TGCAGTGCCCAGACTAGCGGGGTAGTTAAGCAGTTCTTC	CSAQTSGVVKQFF
NA	TRBV2	TRBJ1-4	many	TGTGCCAGCAGTGTAGCGAGGAAACTGTTTTTT	CASSVARKLFF
NA	TRBV7-2	TRBJ2-5	many	TGTGCCAGCAGCCAACATATAGAGACCCAGTACTTC	CASSQHIETQYF
NA	TRBV3-1	TRBJ1-2	few	TGTGCCAGCAGCCAAGTACGACAGGCTCATGGCTACACCTTC	CASSQVRQAHGYTF
TRBD2	TRBV19	TRBJ2-5	few	TGTGCCAGTAGCCGATTGGGACTAGCGGGGGAAGAGACCCAGTACTTC	CASSRLGLAGEETQYF
NA	TRBV11-2	TRBJ1-2	few	TGTGCCAGCAGCTTAGGAGAGTCCCCCCGGGGCTACACCTTC	CASSLGESPRGYTF
NA	TRBV7-9	TRBJ1-2	NA	TGTGTCAGCAGCTTCCCCGGGCCTACCTATGGCTACACCTTC	CVSSFPGPTYGYTF
NA	TRBV2	TRBJ1-3	many	TGTGCCAGCAGGCAACAGGGATCTGGAAACACCATATATTTT	CASRQQGSGNTIYF
NA	TRBV7-3	TRBJ2-7	few	TGTGCCGGCAAAGGGGCAGGGGCCTACGAGCAGTACTTC	CAGKGAGAYEQYF
TRBD1	TRBV4-1	TRBJ2-7	few	TGCGCCAGCAGCCAAGGCCCCGGGACAGCTTACGAGCAGTACTTC	CASSQGPGTAYEQYF
NA	TRBV15	TRBJ2-1	once	TGTGCCACCAGCAGTCCGACAGGCTTGGCGCATCGTGAGCAGTTCTTC	CATSSPTGLAHREQFF
NA	TRBV29-1	TRBJ1-4	NA	TGCAGCGTTGGACGGGGCAGGGGTGGAGAAAAACTGTTTTTT	CSVGRGRGGEKLFF
TRBD2	TRBV6-2/TRBV6-3	TRBJ2-7	many	TGTGCCAGCAGTTACTCAGGAGGAAGACTAGCGGGGTACGAGCAGTACTTC	CASSYSGGRLAGYEQYF
NA	TRBV6-1	TRBJ1-2	NA	TGTGCCAGCAGTGAAAGTAGGGCGGGTGGCTACACCTTC	CASSESRAGGYTF
TRBD1	TRBV20-1	TRBJ2-3	many	TGCAGTGCTAGTCTGACAGGGTGGACAGATACGCAGTATTTT	CSASLTGWTDTQYF
NA	TRBV5-6	TRBJ1-2	NA	TGTGCCAGCAGCTTGGTCCCTTCCGGCTACACCTTC	CASSLVPSGYTF
TRBD1	TRBV5-6	TRBJ1-1	many	TGTGCCAGCAGCGTAACAGGGGGCGAAGGAATGAACACTGAAGCTTTCTTT	CASSVTGGEGMNTEAFF
NA	TRBV6-1	TRBJ2-1	NA	TGTGCCAGCAGTGACTTAGGGAGAAATGAGCAGTTCTTC	CASSDLGRNEQFF
NA	TRBV10-3	TRBJ2-3	few	TGTGCCATCAGTGAGTGGGCGGGGTCCAGCGGAAGCACAGATACGCAGTATTTT	CAISEWAGSSGSTDTQYF
NA	TRBV19	TRBJ1-2	many	TGTGCCAGCAGTGGTCAGAACTATGGCTACACCTTC	CASSGQNYGYTF
TRBD1	TRBV2	TRBJ2-7	NA	TGTGCCGTCTCCGGGACAGCGGTCGGCGAGCAGTACTTC	CAVSGTAVGEQYF
NA	TRBV3-1	TRBJ1-4	NA	TGTGCCAGCAGCCGTAACACCCCAACTAATGAAAAACTGTTTTTT	CASSRNTPTNEKLFF
NA	TRBV27	TRBJ1-6	NA	TGTGCCAGCAGTTTGAGAAGCGATTCACCCCTCCACTTT	CASSLRSDSPLHF
NA	TRBV5-5	TRBJ2-7	few	TGTGCCAGCAGCTACCGATACCAACTTGGAGCCAGTTCCTACGAGCAGTACTTC	CASSYRYQLGASSYEQYF
NA	TRBV20-1	TRBJ2-1	many	TGCAGTGGTCCGGGGGGCGTTTCCTACTACAATGAGCAGTTCTTC	CSGPGGVSYYNEQFF
NA	TRBV6-1	TRBJ1-1	many	TGTGCCAGCAGTGAAAGGCCGGGGGCTGAAGCTTTCTTT	CASSERPGAEAFF
NA	TRBV3-1	TRBJ2-5	many	TGTGCCAGCAGCCAAGAGCTGGACTGGACCCAAGAGACCCAGTACTTC	CASSQELDWTQETQYF
TRBD2	TRBV3-1	TRBJ2-3	many	TGTGCCAGCAGCCAAGGCAGGCCGCGACTAGCTGTTCCCCCAGATACGCAGTATTTT	CASSQGRPRLAVPPDTQYF
TRBD2	TRBV6-2/TRBV6-3	TRBJ2-1	NA	TGTGCCAGCAAAAGTCGAGCGGGGGGGCCACATGAGCAGTTCTTC	CASKSRAGGPHEQFF
TRBD2	TRBV3-1	TRBJ2-1	many	TGTGCCAGCAGCCTCTTCCTTTGGACTAGCGGCGACGAGCAGTTCTTC	CASSLFLWTSGDEQFF
NA	TRBV3-1	TRBJ2-2	few	TGTGCCAGCAGCCAAGAGTGGCGGGGAGGTACAACCGGGGAGCTGTTTTTT	CASSQEWRGGTTGELFF
NA	TRBV29-1	TRBJ2-3	NA	TGCAGCGTTGACATCGACAGCAGGACAGATACGCAGTATTTT	CSVDIDSRTDTQYF
NA	TRBV20-1	TRBJ1-1	many	TGCAGTGCTCCAGGGGTCACTGAAGCTTTCTTT	CSAPGVTEAFF
NA	TRBV20-1	TRBJ2-7	NA	TGCAGTGCTAGAGGGGTCCGGGGGTCGGACGAGCAGTACTTC	CSARGVRGSDEQYF
NA	TRBV29-1	TRBJ1-1	many	TGCAGCGTTGAATCAGTCCAGGGGATGACTGAAGCTTTCTTT	CSVESVQGMTEAFF
TRBD2	TRBV13	TRBJ2-1	NA	TGTGCCAGCAGCACCCGGACTAGCGGGGGTTATGAGCAGTTCTTC	CASSTRTSGGYEQFF
NA	TRBV6-5	TRBJ2-2	few	TGTGCCAGCAGTTACACGGGATCTCGTGGGTTGGAGCTGTTTTTT	CASSYTGSRGLELFF
NA	TRBV3-1	TRBJ1-6	many	TGTGCCAGCAGCCAAGAGGACAGAAATTCACCCCTCCACTTT	CASSQEDRNSPLHF
NA	TRBV30	TRBJ2-1	few	TGTGCCTCACCCCCGGGGGAAGGGTCCTACAATGAGCAGTTCTTC	CASPPGEGSYNEQFF
TRBD2	TRBV24-1	TRBJ2-3	NA	TGTGCCACCAGTGAGGGGACTAGCGGGGGGACAGATACGCAGTATTTT	CATSEGTSGGTDTQYF
TRBD1	TRBV12-3/TRBV12-4	TRBJ1-1	few	TGTGCCAGCAGTCCCGGGACAGGGAACACTGAAGCTCTCTTT	CASSPGTGNTEALF
NA	TRBV6-1	TRBJ1-5	many	TGTGCCAGCAGTCAGGCGGCAGGAACGGTGAATCAGCCCCAGCATTTT	CASSQAAGTVNQPQHF
NA	TRBV15	TRBJ1-5	NA	TGTGCCACCAGCCCTCACAGGGGCAATCAGCCCCAGCATTTT	CATSPHRGNQPQHF
NA	TRBV19	TRBJ2-3	NA	TGTGCCAGTAGTATTGGTAGCTTTGGCACAGATACGCAGTATTTT	CASSIGSFGTDTQYF